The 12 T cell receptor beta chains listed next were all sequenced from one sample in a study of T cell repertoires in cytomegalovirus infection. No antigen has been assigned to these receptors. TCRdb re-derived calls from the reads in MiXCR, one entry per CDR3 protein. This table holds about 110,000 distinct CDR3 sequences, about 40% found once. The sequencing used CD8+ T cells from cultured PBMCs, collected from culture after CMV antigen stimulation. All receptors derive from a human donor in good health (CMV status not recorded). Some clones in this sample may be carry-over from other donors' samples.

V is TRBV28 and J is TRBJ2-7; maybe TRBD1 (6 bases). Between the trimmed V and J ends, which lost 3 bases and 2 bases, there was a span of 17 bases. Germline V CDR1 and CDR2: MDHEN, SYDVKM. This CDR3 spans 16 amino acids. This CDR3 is CASSFLPRDIAYEQYF. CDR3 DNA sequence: TGTGCCAGCAGTTTCCTCCCCCGGGACATAGCCTACGAGCAGTACTTC.

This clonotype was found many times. The CDR3, as DNA: TGTGCCAGCAGCCTCCTTAGCGTGGGTGGAGGGGGGACCGGGGAGCTGTTTTTT. Its translation: CASSLLSVGGGGTGELFF. The rearrangement links TRBV7-8 to TRBJ2-2; the D gene could be TRBD1 or TRBD2 (6 bases each). Trimming removed 5 bases at V and 5 bases at J, with 24 bases between. The CDR3 runs to 18 residues. CDR1 is SGHVS, CDR2 FQNEAQ, per germline.

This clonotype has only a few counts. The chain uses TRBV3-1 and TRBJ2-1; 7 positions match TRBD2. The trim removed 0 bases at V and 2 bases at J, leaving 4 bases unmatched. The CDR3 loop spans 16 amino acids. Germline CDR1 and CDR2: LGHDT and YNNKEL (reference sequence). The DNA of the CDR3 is TGTGCCAGCAGCCAAGATACGAGCGGGGCCTACAATGAGCAGTTCTTC. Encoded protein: CASSQDTSGAYNEQFF.

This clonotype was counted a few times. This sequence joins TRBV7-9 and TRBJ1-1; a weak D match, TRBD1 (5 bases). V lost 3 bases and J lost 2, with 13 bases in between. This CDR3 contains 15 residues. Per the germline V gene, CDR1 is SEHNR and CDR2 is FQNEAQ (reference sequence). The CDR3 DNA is TGTGCCAGCAGCTTGGGGCCTCCGGGAAACACTGAAGCTTTCTTT. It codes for CASSLGPPGNTEAFF.

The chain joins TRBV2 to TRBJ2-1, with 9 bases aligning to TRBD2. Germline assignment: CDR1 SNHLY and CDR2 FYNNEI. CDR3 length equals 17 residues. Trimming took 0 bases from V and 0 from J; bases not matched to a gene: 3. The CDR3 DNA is TGTGCCAGCAGTGAAGCGGTAGCGGGGGACTCCTACAATGAGCAGTTCTTC. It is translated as CASSEAVAGDSYNEQFF. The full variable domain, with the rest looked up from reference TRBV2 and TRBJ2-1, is EPEVTQTPSHQVTQMGQEVILRCVPISNHLYFYWYRQILGQKVEFLVSFYNNEISEKSEIFDDQFSVERPDGSNFTLKIRSTKLEDSAMYFCASSEAVAGDSYNEQFFGPGTRLTVL.

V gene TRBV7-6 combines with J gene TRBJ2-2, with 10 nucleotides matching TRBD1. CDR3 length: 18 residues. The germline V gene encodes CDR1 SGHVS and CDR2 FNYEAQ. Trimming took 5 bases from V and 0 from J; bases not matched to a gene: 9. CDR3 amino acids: CASSPYRQGASNTGELFF. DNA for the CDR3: TGTGCCAGCAGCCCATACCGACAGGGGGCGTCGAACACCGGGGAGCTGTTTTTT. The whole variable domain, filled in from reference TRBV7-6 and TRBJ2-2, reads GAGVSQSPRYKVTKRGQDVALRCDPISGHVSLYWYRQALGQGPEFLTYFNYEAQQDKSGLPNDRFSAERPEGSISTLTIQRTEQRDSAMYRCASSPYRQGASNTGELFFGEGSRLTVL.

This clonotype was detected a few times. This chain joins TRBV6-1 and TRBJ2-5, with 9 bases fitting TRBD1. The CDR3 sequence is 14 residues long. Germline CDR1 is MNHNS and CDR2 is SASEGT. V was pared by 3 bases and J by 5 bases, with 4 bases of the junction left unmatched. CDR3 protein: CASSDWDREETQYF. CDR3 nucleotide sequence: TGTGCCAGCAGTGACTGGGACAGGGAGGAGACCCAGTACTTC.

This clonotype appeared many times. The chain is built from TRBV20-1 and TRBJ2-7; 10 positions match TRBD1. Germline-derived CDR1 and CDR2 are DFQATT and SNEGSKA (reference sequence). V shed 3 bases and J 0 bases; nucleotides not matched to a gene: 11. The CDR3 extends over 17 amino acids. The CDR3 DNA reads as TGCAGTGCTAGCCCGGACACCGGGACAGGGGCCTCCTACGAGCAGTACTTC. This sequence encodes CSASPDTGTGASYEQYF.

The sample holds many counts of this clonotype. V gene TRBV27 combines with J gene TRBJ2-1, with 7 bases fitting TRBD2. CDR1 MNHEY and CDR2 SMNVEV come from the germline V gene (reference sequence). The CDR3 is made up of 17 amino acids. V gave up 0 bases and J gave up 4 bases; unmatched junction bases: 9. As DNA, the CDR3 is TGTGCCAGCAGTTTATCCCGGGGGGTTTCAGCTTACAATGAGCAGTTCTTC. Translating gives CASSLSRGVSAYNEQFF.

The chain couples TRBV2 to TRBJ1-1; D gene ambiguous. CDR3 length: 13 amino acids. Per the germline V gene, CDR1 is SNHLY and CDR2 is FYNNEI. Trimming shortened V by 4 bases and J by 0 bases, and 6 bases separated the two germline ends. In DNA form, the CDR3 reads TGTGCCAGCAGTGTCAACGTGAACACTGAAGCTTTCTTT. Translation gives CASSVNVNTEAFF. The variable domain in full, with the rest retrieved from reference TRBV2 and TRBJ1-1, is EPEVTQTPSHQVTQMGQEVILRCVPISNHLYFYWYRQILGQKVEFLVSFYNNEISEKSEIFDDQFSVERPDGSNFTLKIRSTKLEDSAMYFCASSVNVNTEAFFGQGTRLTVV.

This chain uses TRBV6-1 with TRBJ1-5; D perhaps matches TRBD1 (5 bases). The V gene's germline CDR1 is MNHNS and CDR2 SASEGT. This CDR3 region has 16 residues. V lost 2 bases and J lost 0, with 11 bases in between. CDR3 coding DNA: TGTGCCAGCAGTGAAAGGGGCAGATATAGCAATCAGCCCCAGCATTTT. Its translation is CASSERGRYSNQPQHF.

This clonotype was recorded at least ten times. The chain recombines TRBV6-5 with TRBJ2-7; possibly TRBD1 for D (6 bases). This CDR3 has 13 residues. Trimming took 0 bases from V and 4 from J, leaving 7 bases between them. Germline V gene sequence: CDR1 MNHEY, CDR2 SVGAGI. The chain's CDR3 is CASSYSTGYEQYF. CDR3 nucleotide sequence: TGTGCCAGCAGTTACTCGACAGGATACGAGCAGTACTTC.